One sample yielded the 9 T cell receptor beta chains listed below, sequenced in a study of blood T cells in healthy people across ages. Then a second PCR, running roughly 7 to 11 cycles, was carried out with a sample-barcoded 5' primer and a J-beta primer mix. TCRdb passed the 5' RACE reads through MiXCR, listing each CDR3 protein once. Of about 1 million distinct CDR3 sequences listed, 45% are singletons. Sequenced: blood. These receptors were taken from a woman aged 55-70 years in good health.

This clonotype was picked up many times. The chain employs TRBV10-3 and TRBJ1-1; D unclear. Looked up from germline, CDR1 is ENHRY and CDR2 is SYGVKD. The CDR3 extends over 13 amino acids. V gave up 2 bases and J gave up 0 bases, with 4 bases separating them. CDR3 residues: CAISEGLNTEAFF. CDR3 in DNA: TGTGCCATCAGTGAGGGACTGAACACTGAAGCTTTCTTT.

This chain's CDR3 is CASSPGTRAETQYF. In nucleotides, the CDR3 is TGTGCCAGCAGCCCGGGGACAAGAGCAGAGACCCAGTACTTC. The J gene is TRBJ2-7, the V gene TRBV14; D might be TRBD1 (6 bases). The DNA end is a closer match to TRBJ2-5, so the J assignment may be wrong. This CDR3 spans 14 amino acids. Germline V gene data show CDR1 as SGHDN and CDR2 as FVKESK.

J is TRBJ1-6 and V is TRBV7-6; 7 positions agree with TRBD1. J gave up 8 bases and V 5 bases, and 3 bases lay outside the gene matches. There are 13 residues in the CDR3. Germline CDR1 reads SGHVS; CDR2 reads FNYEAQ. As DNA, the CDR3 is TGTGCCAGCAGCCACGACAGGGATTCACCCCTCCACTTT. This sequence encodes CASSHDRDSPLHF.

Only a few counts were recorded for this clonotype. The chain couples TRBV29-1 to TRBJ2-7; 7 bases line up with TRBD1. The CDR3 consists of 12 residues. V lost 7 bases, J lost 3 bases, and 6 bases stayed unmatched. Germline V CDR1 and CDR2: SQVTM, ANQGSEA. CDR3 sequence: CSATGVFYEQYF. CDR3 nucleotide sequence: TGCAGCGCAACAGGGGTCTTCTACGAGCAGTACTTC.

The chain couples TRBV20-1 to TRBJ2-7, with D unclear. The V gene's germline CDR1 is DFQATT and CDR2 SNEGSKA (reference sequence). This CDR3 region has 14 residues. V lost 6 bases and J lost 0, with 15 bases in between. CDR3 protein: CSALGVPVSYEQYF. CDR3 sequence (DNA): TGCAGTGCCCTAGGTGTTCCAGTCTCCTACGAGCAGTACTTC.

This clonotype was seen only a few times. This may come from a read error, since a much larger clone is one base off. The J gene is TRBJ2-5, the V gene TRBV10-2; TRBD1 matches 8 bases. This CDR3 comprises 15 residues. Germline loops: CDR1 WSHSY, CDR2 SAAADI. CDR3: CASGSGTGPQEAQYF. In DNA, the CDR3 is TGCGCCAGCGGATCCGGGACAGGCCCACAAGAGGCCCAGTACTTC.

This rearrangement joins TRBV20-1 to TRBJ1-6, with unresolved D. Germline lookup yields CDR1 DFQATT and CDR2 SNEGSKA (reference sequence). CDR3 size: 12 residues. V was cut by 5 bases and J by 7 bases, with 9 bases left in between. CDR3 DNA: TGCAGTGCTTGGGATGGCAATTCACCCCTCCACTTT. It yields the protein CSAWDGNSPLHF.

J is TRBJ2-5 and V is TRBV7-6; 7 nucleotides match TRBD2. Trimming cost V 4 bases and J 4 bases; bases outside gene matches: 9. Germline assignment: CDR1 SGHVS and CDR2 FNYEAQ. CDR3 length equals 15 residues. CDR3 loop: CASSSSGMAAETQYF. The CDR3 region has the DNA TGTGCCAGCAGCTCCAGCGGGATGGCAGCAGAGACCCAGTACTTC.

The chain has TRBV27 and TRBJ1-5; TRBD1 aligns across 9 bases. Germline lookup yields CDR1 MNHEY and CDR2 SMNVEV (reference sequence). The V gene end was trimmed by 5 bases and the J gene end by 6 bases; junction bases not matched to a gene: 17. This CDR3 contains 18 residues. CDR3 sequence: CASSIINPGQGSGQPQHF. CDR3 sequence (DNA): TGTGCCAGCAGTATAATAAACCCGGGACAGGGCTCGGGTCAGCCCCAGCATTTT.